Listed here are 26 T cell receptor beta chains from one sample, sequenced in a study of neurological immune-mediated disorders. Stated time point: technical triplicate 3. TCRdb recomputed calls from the 5' RACE reads with MiXCR, one row per CDR3 protein. The data show some 48,000 distinct CDR3 sequences, 20% to 25% seen once. The material sequenced was PBMCs. The origin of the receptors is a man in his sixties with HTLV-1-associated myelopathy (HAM/TSP).

This clonotype was seen many times. The V and J genes are TRBV5-1 and TRBJ2-3, with no clear D. The CDR3 spans 13 residues. Trimming cost V 1 base and J 4 bases, with 7 bases left between them. Per germline, CDR1 SGHRS and CDR2 YFSETQ. The CDR3 DNA follows: TGCGCCAGCAGCTTGCCCTCCTCAGATACGCAGTATTTT. Amino acids: CASSLPSSDTQYF. Variable domain in full (rest from reference TRBV5-1 and TRBJ2-3): KAGVTQTPRYLIKTRGQQVTLSCSPISGHRSVSWYQQTPGQGLQFLFEYFSETQRNKGNFPGRFSGRQFSNSRSEMNVSTLELGDSALYLCASSLPSSDTQYFGPGTRLTVL.

This clonotype was observed at least ten times. The V and J genes are TRBV12-3 or TRBV12-4 and TRBJ1-6; no clear D gene. The CDR3 has 15 amino acids. V shed 4 bases and J shed 9 bases, with 16 bases lying between them. CDR3: CASSSDRWEGSPLHF. CDR3 in DNA: TGTGCCAGCAGTTCGGACCGTTGGGAAGGTTCACCCCTCCACTTT.

The chain recombines TRBV5-1 with TRBJ2-1; 7 bases line up with TRBD2. This CDR3 spans 15 amino acids. With V trimmed by 2 bases and J by 7 bases, 9 bases remained unmatched. The germline CDR1 and CDR2 sequences are SGHRS and YFSETQ. Here the CDR3 DNA reads TGCGCCAGCAGCTTTACCGGGACTACATCTAATGAGCAGTTCTTC. This sequence encodes CASSFTGTTSNEQFF.

This clonotype is categorized as medium-sized. V usage is TRBV12-3 or TRBV12-4 and J usage is TRBJ2-6; D might be TRBD1 or TRBD2, each matching 5 bases. The CDR3 is made up of 15 amino acids. V was shortened by 2 bases and J by 4 bases, with 9 bases between the two germline ends. The CDR3 reads CASSLRGAGANVLTF. The DNA for the CDR3 is TGTGCCAGCAGTTTACGGGGCGCCGGGGCCAACGTCCTGACTTTC.

This clonotype was recorded many times. This chain uses TRBV29-1 with TRBJ2-5; D remains unclear. Germline assignment: CDR1 SQVTM and CDR2 ANQGSEA. Trimming took 0 bases from V and 4 from J, leaving 6 bases between them. The CDR3 length is 12 residues. The chain's CDR3 is CSVEEVGETQYF. The CDR3 bases are TGCAGCGTTGAAGAAGTGGGAGAGACCCAGTACTTC.

The V and J genes are TRBV4-1 and TRBJ1-2; D gene uncertain. The CDR3 runs to 14 residues. V lost 0 bases to trimming and J lost 1 base, with 6 bases between them. The germline CDR1 and CDR2 sequences are MGHRA and YSYEKL. The CDR3 coding sequence is TGCGCCAGCAGCCAAGAGCCGCGTAACTATGGCTACACCTTC. Translation: CASSQEPRNYGYTF.

This clonotype was seen a handful of times. The chain employs TRBV5-1 and TRBJ2-3; 7 nucleotides match TRBD1. V lost 3 bases, J lost 8 bases, and 12 bases stayed unmatched. The CDR3 consists of 15 residues. Germline V gene lookup returns CDR1 SGHRS and CDR2 YFSETQ. The DNA of the CDR3 is TGCGCCAGCAGCTCAGGAACAGGGGCAGAAGGTACGCAGTATTTT. It yields the protein CASSSGTGAEGTQYF.

This clonotype was recorded at least ten times. The chain combines TRBV6-5 with TRBJ2-7; a possible D gene is TRBD2 (6 bases). Deletions cut 0 bases from V and 0 bases from J, with 15 bases between. Germline V gene sequence: CDR1 MNHEY, CDR2 SVGAGI. The CDR3 is made up of 17 amino acids. The CDR3 loop is CASSYSRLGRSSYEQYF. CDR3 nucleotide sequence: TGTGCCAGCAGTTACTCGCGGTTGGGGAGGAGCTCCTACGAGCAGTACTTC.

The chain is built from TRBV19 and TRBJ2-5; 10 bases are shared with TRBD1. This CDR3 contains 14 residues. V shed 9 bases and J 3 bases; nucleotides not matched to a gene: 7. CDR1 is LNHDA and CDR2 is SQIVND in the germline V gene (reference sequence). The DNA of the CDR3 is TGTGCCAGCCGGGACAGGGGAATTAAAGAGACCCAGTACTTC. Encoded protein: CASRDRGIKETQYF.

This clonotype was seen ten or more times. The rearrangement uses TRBV5-1 and TRBJ2-7; 9 nucleotides match TRBD2. With V trimmed by 2 bases and J by 5 bases, 8 bases remained unmatched. The CDR3 has 15 residues. CDR1 and CDR2 (germline): SGHRS, YFSETQ. CDR3 in amino acids: CASSFLSGRTDEQYF. In nucleotides, the CDR3 is TGCGCCAGCAGCTTCCTTAGCGGGAGAACGGACGAGCAGTACTTC.

This clonotype has a count of ten or more. The chain is built from TRBV28 and TRBJ1-1; D gene ambiguous. The germline CDR1 and CDR2 sequences are MDHEN and SYDVKM. The CDR3 totals 13 residues. Trimming stripped 3 bases from V and 9 bases from J, with 14 bases between. The DNA for the CDR3 is TGTGCCAGCAGTTTTCGGCGGACCGCCCAAGCTTTCTTT. It yields the protein CASSFRRTAQAFF.

This clonotype came up many times. The chain joins TRBV20-1 to TRBJ2-7; TRBD1 agrees at 7 bases. J lost 7 bases, V lost 7 bases, and 10 bases had no gene match. This CDR3 comprises 12 residues. The V gene's germline CDR1 is DFQATT and CDR2 SNEGSKA (reference sequence). For the CDR3, the DNA is TGCAGTGTCAGAGGACAGGCCGAGGAGCAGTACTTC. It encodes CSVRGQAEEQYF.

This clonotype has a handful of counts. The chain is built from TRBV12-3 or TRBV12-4 and TRBJ2-3; possible D gene TRBD2, 6 bases. The CDR3 loop spans 19 amino acids. The V gene lost 3 bases and the J gene lost 0 bases, with 22 bases spanning the gap. CDR3 protein: CASSFSPSVTSPSTDTQYF. CDR3 DNA sequence: TGTGCCAGCAGTTTTTCGCCTAGCGTAACCAGCCCCAGCACAGATACGCAGTATTTT.

This clonotype was seen ten or more times. The J gene is TRBJ2-7, the V gene TRBV27; a weak D match, TRBD2 (6 bases). Germline-derived CDR1 and CDR2 are MNHEY and SMNVEV (reference sequence). V lost 6 bases and J 3 bases, leaving 15 bases between the germline ends. The length of the CDR3 is 14 residues. The CDR3 region has the DNA TGTGCCAGCAGCCAAGGAAGGGGAGGCTACGAGCAGTACTTC. It yields the protein CASSQGRGGYEQYF.

This clonotype was recorded many times. V and J are TRBV2 and TRBJ2-5; TRBD2 is a possible D gene (6 bases). This CDR3 has 14 residues. V lost 4 bases to trimming and J lost 5 bases, with 14 bases between them. Germline V CDR1 and CDR2: SNHLY, FYNNEI. The CDR3 sequence: CASSVLRELETQYF. The CDR3 DNA reads TGTGCCAGCAGTGTACTCCGGGAGCTGGAGACCCAGTACTTC. Using reference TRBV2 and TRBJ2-5 for the parts outside the CDR3, the full variable domain is EPEVTQTPSHQVTQMGQEVILRCVPISNHLYFYWYRQILGQKVEFLVSFYNNEISEKSEIFDDQFSVERPDGSNFTLKIRSTKLEDSAMYFCASSVLRELETQYFGPGTRLLVL.

In regard to this clonotype: A read error may account for a junction end that differs from germline. The V call is TRBV6-5, the J call TRBJ2-1; perhaps TRBD1 as D (5 bases). The CDR3 totals 15 residues. In germline, CDR1 is MNHEY, CDR2 SVGAGI. CDR3 nucleotides: TGTGCCAGCAGTTATGACAGAAGGCCCTACCATGAGCAGTTCTTC. Its protein is CASSYDRRPYHEQFF.

This clonotype was seen at least ten times. The CDR3 bases are TGTGCCAGCAGCGCGGGACCCGCCTACGAGCAGTACTTC. It is translated as CASSAGPAYEQYF. The chain couples TRBV27 to TRBJ2-7, with D possibly being TRBD2 (6 bases). Germline V gene lookup returns CDR1 MNHEY and CDR2 SMNVEV (reference sequence). V was clipped by 6 bases and J by 2 bases, with 11 bases between them. The CDR3 contains 13 residues.

Ten or more counts support this clonotype. J is TRBJ1-6 and V is TRBV20-1, with unresolved D. Trimming took 3 bases from V and 5 from J, leaving 14 bases between them. The CDR3 runs to 15 residues. CDR1 and CDR2 from the germline V gene are DFQATT and SNEGSKA (reference sequence). The CDR3 protein is CSASVEGRNNSPLHF. As DNA, the CDR3 is TGCAGTGCTAGCGTAGAAGGGCGCAATAATTCACCCCTCCACTTT.

This clonotype was observed at least ten times. This chain connects TRBV20-1 to TRBJ1-3; 8 bases fit TRBD1. The ends lost 0 bases at V and 4 bases at J; junction bases unmatched: 8. The CDR3 has 16 residues. Germline V gene sequence: CDR1 DFQATT, CDR2 SNEGSKA (reference sequence). The CDR3 bases are TGCAGTGCTAGAGAGACCCGACAGGGGATCGGAAACACCATATATTTT. It translates to CSARETRQGIGNTIYF.

This clonotype was detected only a few times. The rearrangement links TRBV20-1 to TRBJ2-3; no firm D call. The CDR3 runs to 12 residues. Germline V gives CDR1 DFQATT, CDR2 SNEGSKA (reference sequence). The V end was cut by 7 bases, the J end by 2 bases, with 10 bases between. The CDR3 DNA follows: TGCAGTGGTGACACCTCCACAGATACGCAGTATTTT. This gives the protein CSGDTSTDTQYF.

This clonotype was observed at least ten times. The genes are TRBV29-1 and TRBJ2-5, with D perhaps being TRBD1 or TRBD2 (6 bases each). Trimming removed 1 base from V and 5 bases from J, with 11 bases in between. The CDR3 covers 13 residues. Germline values: CDR1 SQVTM, CDR2 ANQGSEA. The CDR3 loop is CSVEVWGAETQYF. The CDR3 bases are TGCAGCGTTGAAGTTTGGGGGGCTGAGACCCAGTACTTC.

This clonotype was found many times. The rearrangement links TRBV20-1 to TRBJ1-4; D gene uncertain. The CDR3 contains 14 residues. From germline, CDR1 is DFQATT and CDR2 SNEGSKA (reference sequence). Trimming cost V 0 bases and J 8 bases, with 13 bases left between them. The CDR3 protein is CSARDTFGSEKLFF. CDR3 bases: TGCAGTGCTAGAGATACTTTCGGGAGCGAAAAACTGTTTTTT.

This clonotype appeared many times. This chain links TRBV12-3 or TRBV12-4 with TRBJ2-1; no clear D. This CDR3 comprises 13 residues. Trimming left V 2 bases short and J 10 bases short, with 12 bases between. The CDR3 is CASSLYSTTEQFF. The DNA for the CDR3 is TGTGCCAGCAGTTTATATAGTACTACCGAGCAGTTCTTC.

There are many counts of this clonotype. The chain recombines TRBV5-1 with TRBJ2-2; either TRBD1 or TRBD2 may supply D (6 bases each). CDR3 length: 16 amino acids. Germline assignment: CDR1 SGHRS and CDR2 YFSETQ. V was cut by 0 bases and J by 2 bases, with 11 bases left in between. This CDR3 is CASSLAGGGNTGELFF. The DNA of the CDR3 is TGCGCCAGCAGCTTGGCCGGGGGCGGCAACACCGGGGAGCTGTTTTTT.

This clonotype was seen many times. J is TRBJ2-7 and V is TRBV20-1; 12 positions match TRBD2. CDR1 is DFQATT and CDR2 is SNEGSKA in the germline V gene (reference sequence). Trimming cost V 5 bases and J 3 bases; bases outside gene matches: 5. The CDR3 sequence is 14 residues long. Here the CDR3 DNA reads TGCAGTGCTTGGGGACTAGCGGGCATCTACGAGCAGTACTTC. Translation gives CSAWGLAGIYEQYF.

This clonotype was found many times. J is TRBJ2-5 and V is TRBV10-3, with D tentatively TRBD2 (5 bases). Looked up from germline, CDR1 is ENHRY and CDR2 is SYGVKD. This CDR3 has 12 residues. Trimming shortened V by 4 bases and J by 5 bases, and 8 bases separated the two germline ends. The chain's CDR3 is CAISATGETQYF. In DNA form, the CDR3 reads TGTGCCATCAGTGCGACGGGGGAGACCCAGTACTTC.